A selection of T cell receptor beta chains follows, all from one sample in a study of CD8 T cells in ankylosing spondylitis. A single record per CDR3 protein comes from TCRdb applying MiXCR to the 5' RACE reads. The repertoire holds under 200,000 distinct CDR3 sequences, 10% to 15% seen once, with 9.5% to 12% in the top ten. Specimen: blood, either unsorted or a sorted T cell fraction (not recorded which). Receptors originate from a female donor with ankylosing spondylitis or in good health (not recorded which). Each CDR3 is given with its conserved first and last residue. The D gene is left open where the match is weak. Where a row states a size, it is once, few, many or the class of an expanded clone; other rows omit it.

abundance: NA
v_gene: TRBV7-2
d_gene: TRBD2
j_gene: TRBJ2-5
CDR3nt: TGTGCCAGCAGCTTAAGTAGCGGGAGCCAAGAGACCCAGTACTTC
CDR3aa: CASSLSSGSQETQYF

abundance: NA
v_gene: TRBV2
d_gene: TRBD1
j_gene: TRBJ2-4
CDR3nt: TGTGCCAGCAGTGAAGACAGGGGTGCCAAAAACATTCAGTACTTC
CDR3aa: CASSEDRGAKNIQYF

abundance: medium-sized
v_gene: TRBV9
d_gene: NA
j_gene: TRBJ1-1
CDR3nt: TGTGCCAGCAGCTACTTTGGGGGGGGGAACACTGAAGCTTTCTTT
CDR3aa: CASSYFGGGNTEAFF

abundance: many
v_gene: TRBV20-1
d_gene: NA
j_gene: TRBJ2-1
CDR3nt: TGCAGTGCTAGAGATCTCCCGGGGAAGGAGCAGTTCTTC
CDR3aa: CSARDLPGKEQFF

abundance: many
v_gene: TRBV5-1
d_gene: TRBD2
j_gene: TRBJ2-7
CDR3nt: TGCGCCAGCAGCTTCACTAGCGGGAGGACCTCCTACGAGCAGTACTTC
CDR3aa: CASSFTSGRTSYEQYF

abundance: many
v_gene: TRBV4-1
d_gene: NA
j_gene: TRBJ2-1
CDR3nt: TGCGCCAGCAGCCAAGCGTCTTGGCTCCTAAATGAGCAGTTCTTC
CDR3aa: CASSQASWLLNEQFF

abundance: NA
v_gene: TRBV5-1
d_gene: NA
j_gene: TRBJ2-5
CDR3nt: TGCGCCAGCAGGGGCCAAGAGACCCAGTACTTC
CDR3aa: CASRGQETQYF

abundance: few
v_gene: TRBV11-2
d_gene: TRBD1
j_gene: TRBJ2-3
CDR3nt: TGTGCCAGCAGGGGAAAAAACAGGGGTCCAGGCACAGATACGCAGTATTTT
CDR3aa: CASRGKNRGPGTDTQYF

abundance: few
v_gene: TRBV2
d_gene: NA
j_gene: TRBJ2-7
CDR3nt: TGTGCCAGCAGACCGGCCCTTTCCTCCTACGAGCAGTACTTC
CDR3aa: CASRPALSSYEQYF

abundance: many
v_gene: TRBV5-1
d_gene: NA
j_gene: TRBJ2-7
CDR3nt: TGCGCCAGCAGCTTGGATGGCGGTACGGGGGAGCAGTACTTC
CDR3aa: CASSLDGGTGEQYF

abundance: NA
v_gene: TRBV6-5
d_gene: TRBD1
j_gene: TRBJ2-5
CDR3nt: TGTGCCAGCAGTTCGGGACAGGCCGGGTGGGAGACCCAGTACTTC
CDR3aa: CASSSGQAGWETQYF

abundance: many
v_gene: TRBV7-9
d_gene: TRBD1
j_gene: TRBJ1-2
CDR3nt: TGTGCCAGCAGCTCGCCTGGGACAGGCTATGGCTACACCTTC
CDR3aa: CASSSPGTGYGYTF

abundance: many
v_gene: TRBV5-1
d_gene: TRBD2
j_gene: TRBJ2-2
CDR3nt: TGCGCCAGCCATCCGCGGGAGGGCACCGGGGAGCTGTTTTTT
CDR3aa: CASHPREGTGELFF

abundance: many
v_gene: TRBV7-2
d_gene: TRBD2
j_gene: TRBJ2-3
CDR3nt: TGTGCCAGCAGCTTAGCGTATAGCGGGAGACCTAGTAGGGTCCGCACAGATACGCAGTATTTT
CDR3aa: CASSLAYSGRPSRVRTDTQYF

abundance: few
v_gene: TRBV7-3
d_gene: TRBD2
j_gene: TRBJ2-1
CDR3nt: TGTGCCAGCAGCTCTATGACTCTAGCGGGGTCCTACAATGAGCAGTTCTTC
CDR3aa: CASSSMTLAGSYNEQFF

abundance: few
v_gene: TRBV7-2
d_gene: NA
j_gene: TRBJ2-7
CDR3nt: TGTGCCAGCAGCTTAACGCTCGGCGAGCAGTACTTC
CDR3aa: CASSLTLGEQYF

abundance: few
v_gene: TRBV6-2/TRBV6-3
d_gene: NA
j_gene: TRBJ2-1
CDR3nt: TGTGCCAGCAGTTACAGAGGGCAGTTGTACAATGAGCAGTTCTTC
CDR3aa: CASSYRGQLYNEQFF

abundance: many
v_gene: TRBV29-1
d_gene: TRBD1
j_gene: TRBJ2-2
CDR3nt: TGCAGCGTTTCCCACAGGGGTAACACCGGGGAGCTGTTTTTT
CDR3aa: CSVSHRGNTGELFF

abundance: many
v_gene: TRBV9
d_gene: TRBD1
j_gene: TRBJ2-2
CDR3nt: TGTGCCAGCAGCCCCAGGACAGGGTGGACCGGGGAGCTGTTTTTT
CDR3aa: CASSPRTGWTGELFF

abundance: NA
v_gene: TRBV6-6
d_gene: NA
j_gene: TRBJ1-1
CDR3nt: TGTGCCAGCAGTTTAATTCCCGACACTGAAGCTTTCTTT
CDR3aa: CASSLIPDTEAFF

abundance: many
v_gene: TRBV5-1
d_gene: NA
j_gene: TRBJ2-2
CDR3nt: TGCGCCAGCAGCTTAGGCAACGCGAACACCGGGGAGCTGTTTTTT
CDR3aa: CASSLGNANTGELFF

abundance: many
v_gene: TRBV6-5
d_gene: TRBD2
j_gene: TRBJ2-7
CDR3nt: TGTGCCAGCAATTTACTAGCGCGCTTGGAGCAGTACTTC
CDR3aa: CASNLLARLEQYF

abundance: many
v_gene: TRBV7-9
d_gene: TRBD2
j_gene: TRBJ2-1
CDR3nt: TGTGCCAGCAGCGGCCGGAGCGGGAGGTCAAATGAGCAGTTCTTC
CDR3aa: CASSGRSGRSNEQFF

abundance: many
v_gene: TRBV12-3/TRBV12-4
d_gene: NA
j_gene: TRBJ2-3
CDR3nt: TGTGCCAGCAGTGGAGGCAGGGCGCAGTATTTT
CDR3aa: CASSGGRAQYF

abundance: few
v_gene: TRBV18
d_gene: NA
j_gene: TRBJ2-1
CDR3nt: TGTGCCAGCTCACCACCGGGAGCGCGCCCGCGGTTCTTC
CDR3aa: CASSPPGARPRFF

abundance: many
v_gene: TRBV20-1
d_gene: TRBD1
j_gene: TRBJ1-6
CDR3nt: TGCAGTGCTAGCGGACAGGCCAACAATTCACCCCTCCACTTT
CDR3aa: CSASGQANNSPLHF

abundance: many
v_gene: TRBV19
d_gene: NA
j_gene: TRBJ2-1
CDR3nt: TGTGCCAGTACCGGGACTTTTTCCTACAATGAGCAGTTCTTC
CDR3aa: CASTGTFSYNEQFF

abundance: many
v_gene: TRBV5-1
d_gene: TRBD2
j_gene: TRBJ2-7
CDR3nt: TGCGCCAGCAGCTTGACTAGCGGGAGCTCCTACGAGCAGTACTTC
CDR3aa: CASSLTSGSSYEQYF

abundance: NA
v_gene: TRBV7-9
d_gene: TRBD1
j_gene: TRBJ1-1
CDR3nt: TGTGCCAGCAGCCGAGGGACAGGGCTAATGAACACTGAAGCTTTCTTT
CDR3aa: CASSRGTGLMNTEAFF

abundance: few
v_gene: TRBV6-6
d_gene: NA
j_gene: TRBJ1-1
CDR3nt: TGTGCCAGCAGTCCCTACCCTGAAGCTTTCTTT
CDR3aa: CASSPYPEAFF

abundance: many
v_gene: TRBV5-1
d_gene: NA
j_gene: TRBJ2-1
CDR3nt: TGCGCCAGCAGCTCGCGTGCAGGTGGGGCGGTCGATGAGCAGTTCTTC
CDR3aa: CASSSRAGGAVDEQFF

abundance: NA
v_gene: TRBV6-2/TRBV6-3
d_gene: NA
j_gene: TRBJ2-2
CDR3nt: TGTGCCAGCAGTATAAGCGGAGAGGGGGCCGGGGAGCTGTTTTTT
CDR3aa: CASSISGEGAGELFF

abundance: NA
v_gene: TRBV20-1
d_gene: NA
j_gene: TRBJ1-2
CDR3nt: TGCAGTGCCCCAGGTACAGGATCTCCGAGCTACACCTTC
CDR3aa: CSAPGTGSPSYTF

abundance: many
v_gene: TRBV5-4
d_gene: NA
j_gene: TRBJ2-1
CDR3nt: TGTGCCAGCAGCTTGGGGGCCGGCTCTTCCTACAATGAGCAGTTCTTC
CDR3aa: CASSLGAGSSYNEQFF

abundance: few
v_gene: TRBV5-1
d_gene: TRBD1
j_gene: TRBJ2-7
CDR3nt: TGCGCCAGCAGCTGGGACAGGAAGGGCGAGCAGTACTTC
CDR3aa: CASSWDRKGEQYF

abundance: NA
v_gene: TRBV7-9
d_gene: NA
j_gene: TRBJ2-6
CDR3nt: TGTGCCAGCAGCCCGACGAGCTCTGGGGCCAGCGTCCTGACTTTC
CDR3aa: CASSPTSSGASVLTF

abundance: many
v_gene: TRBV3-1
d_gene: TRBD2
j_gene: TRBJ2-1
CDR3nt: TGTGCCAGCAGCCAAATACGACTAGCGGGAGACAATGAGCAGTTCTTC
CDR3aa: CASSQIRLAGDNEQFF

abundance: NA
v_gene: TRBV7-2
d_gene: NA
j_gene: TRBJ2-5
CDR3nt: TGTGCCAGCAGCTTAGTGTGGGGGATGGAGACCCAGTACTTC
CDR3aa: CASSLVWGMETQYF

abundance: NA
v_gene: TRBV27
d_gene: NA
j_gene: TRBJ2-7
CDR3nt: TGTGCCAGCAGTTTAGGGCCGCGCCTGGGGGAGCAGTACTTC
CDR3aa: CASSLGPRLGEQYF

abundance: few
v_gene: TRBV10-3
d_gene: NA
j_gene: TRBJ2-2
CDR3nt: TGTGCCATCAGTGAAGGACCCGGGGAGCTGTTTTTT
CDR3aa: CAISEGPGELFF